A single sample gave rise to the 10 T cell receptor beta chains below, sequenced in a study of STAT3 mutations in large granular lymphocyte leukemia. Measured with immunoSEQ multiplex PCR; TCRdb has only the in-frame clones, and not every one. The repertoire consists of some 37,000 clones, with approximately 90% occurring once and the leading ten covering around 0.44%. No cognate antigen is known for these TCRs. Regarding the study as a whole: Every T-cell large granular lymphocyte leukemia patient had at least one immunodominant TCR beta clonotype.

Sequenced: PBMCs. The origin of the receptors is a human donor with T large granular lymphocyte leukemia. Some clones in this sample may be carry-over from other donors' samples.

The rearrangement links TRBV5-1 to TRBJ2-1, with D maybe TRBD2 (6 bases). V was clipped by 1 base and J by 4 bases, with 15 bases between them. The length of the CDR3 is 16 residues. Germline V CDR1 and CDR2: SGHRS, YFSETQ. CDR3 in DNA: TGCGCCAGCAGCTTGAATGAGGGAGGCGGGTACAATGAGCAGTTCTTC. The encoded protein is CASSLNEGGGYNEQFF.

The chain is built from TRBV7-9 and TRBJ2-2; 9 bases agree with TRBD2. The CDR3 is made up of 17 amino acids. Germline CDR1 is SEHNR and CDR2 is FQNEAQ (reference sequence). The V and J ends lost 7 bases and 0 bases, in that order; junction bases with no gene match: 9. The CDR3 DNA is TGTGCCAGCAACAGAGGACTAGCGACACCGAACACCGGGGAGCTGTTTTTT. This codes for CASNRGLATPNTGELFF.

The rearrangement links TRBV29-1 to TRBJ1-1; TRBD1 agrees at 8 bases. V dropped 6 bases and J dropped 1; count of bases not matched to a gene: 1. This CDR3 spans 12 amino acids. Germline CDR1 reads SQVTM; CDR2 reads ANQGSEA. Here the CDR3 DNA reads TGCAGCGTCGACAGGGGGAACACTGAAGCTTTCTTT. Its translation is CSVDRGNTEAFF.

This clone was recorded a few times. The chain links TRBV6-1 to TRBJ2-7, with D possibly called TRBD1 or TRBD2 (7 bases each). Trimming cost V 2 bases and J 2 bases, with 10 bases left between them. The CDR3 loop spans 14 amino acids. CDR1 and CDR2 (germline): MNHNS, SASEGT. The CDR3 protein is CASSEQGGAYEQYV. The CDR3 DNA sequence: TGTGCCAGCAGTGAACAGGGGGGGGCCTACGAGCAGTACGTC.

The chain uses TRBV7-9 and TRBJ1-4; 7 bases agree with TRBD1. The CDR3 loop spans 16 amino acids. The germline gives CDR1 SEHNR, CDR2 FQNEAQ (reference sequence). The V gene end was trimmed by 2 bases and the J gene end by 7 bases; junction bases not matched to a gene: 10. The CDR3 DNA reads TGTGCCAGCAGCTTAATATTAGGGGGCGCTGGTGAAAAACTGTTTTTT. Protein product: CASSLILGGAGEKLFF.

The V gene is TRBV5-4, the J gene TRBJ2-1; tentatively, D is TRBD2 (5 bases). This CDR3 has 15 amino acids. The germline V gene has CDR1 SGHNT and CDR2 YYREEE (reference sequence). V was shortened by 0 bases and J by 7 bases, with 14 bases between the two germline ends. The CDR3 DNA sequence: TGTGCCAGCAGCTTGGCTCTAGCCTTGGCTAATGAGCAGTTCTTC. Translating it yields CASSLALALANEQFF.

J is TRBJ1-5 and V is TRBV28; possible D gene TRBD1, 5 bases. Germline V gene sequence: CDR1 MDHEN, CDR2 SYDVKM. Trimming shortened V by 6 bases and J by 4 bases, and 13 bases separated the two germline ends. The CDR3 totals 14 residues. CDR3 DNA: TGTGCCAGCAGCCCCGGCGGGGGTAATCAGCCCCAGCATTTT. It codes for CASSPGGGNQPQHF.

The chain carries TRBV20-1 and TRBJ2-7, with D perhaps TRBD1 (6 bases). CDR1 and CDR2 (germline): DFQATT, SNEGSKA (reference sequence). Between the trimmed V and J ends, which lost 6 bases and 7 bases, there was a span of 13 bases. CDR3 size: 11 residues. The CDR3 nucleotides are TGCAGTGCCAGACGCGGACAGGAGCAGTACTTC. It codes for CSARRGQEQYF.

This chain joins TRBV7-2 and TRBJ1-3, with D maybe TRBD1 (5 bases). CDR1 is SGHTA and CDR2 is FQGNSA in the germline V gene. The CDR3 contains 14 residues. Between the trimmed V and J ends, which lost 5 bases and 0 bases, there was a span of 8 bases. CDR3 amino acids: CASSTGTSGNTIYF. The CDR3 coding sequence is TGTGCCAGCAGCACGGGGACCTCTGGAAACACCATATATTTT.

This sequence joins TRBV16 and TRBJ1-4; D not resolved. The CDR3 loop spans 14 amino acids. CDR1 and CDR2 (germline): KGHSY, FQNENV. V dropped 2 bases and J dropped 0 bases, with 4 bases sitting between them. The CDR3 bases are TGTGCCAGCAGCCAACGCGCAACTAATGAAAAACTGTTTTTT. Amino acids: CASSQRATNEKLFF.